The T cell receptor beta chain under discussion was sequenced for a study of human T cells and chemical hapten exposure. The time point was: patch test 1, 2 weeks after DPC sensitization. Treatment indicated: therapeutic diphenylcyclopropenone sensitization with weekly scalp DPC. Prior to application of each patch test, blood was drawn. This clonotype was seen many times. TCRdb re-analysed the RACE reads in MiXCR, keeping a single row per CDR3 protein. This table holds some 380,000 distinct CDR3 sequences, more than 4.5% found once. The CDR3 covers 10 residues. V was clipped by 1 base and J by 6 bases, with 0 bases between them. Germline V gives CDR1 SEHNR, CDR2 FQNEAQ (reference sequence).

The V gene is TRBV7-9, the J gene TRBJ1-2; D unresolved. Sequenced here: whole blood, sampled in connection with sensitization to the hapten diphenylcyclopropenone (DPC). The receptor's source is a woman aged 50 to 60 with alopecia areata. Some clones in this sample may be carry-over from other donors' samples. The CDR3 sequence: CASSLDGYTF. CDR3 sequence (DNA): TGTGCCAGCAGCTTAGATGGCTACACCTTC.